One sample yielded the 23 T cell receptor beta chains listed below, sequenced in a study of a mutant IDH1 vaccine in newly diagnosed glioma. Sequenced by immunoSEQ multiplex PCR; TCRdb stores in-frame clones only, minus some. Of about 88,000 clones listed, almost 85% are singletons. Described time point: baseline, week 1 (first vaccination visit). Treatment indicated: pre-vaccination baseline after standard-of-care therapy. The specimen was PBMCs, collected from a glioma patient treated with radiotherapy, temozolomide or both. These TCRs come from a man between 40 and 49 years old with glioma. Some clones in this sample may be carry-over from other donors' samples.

The CDR3 bases are TGTGCCAGCTGGGCCTTAGCCAATTCACCCCTCCACTTT. Translating it yields CASWALANSPLHF. This chain joins TRBV6-5 and TRBJ1-6; D remains unclear. The germline V and J ends were trimmed by 8 bases and 7 bases, with 12 bases remaining between them. In germline, CDR1 is MNHEY, CDR2 SVGAGI. CDR3 length equals 13 residues.

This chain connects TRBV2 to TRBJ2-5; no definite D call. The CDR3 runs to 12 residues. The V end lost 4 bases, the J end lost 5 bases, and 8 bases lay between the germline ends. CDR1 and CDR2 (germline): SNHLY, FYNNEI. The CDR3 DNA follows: TGTGCCAGCAGTGCTCGGATGGAGACCCAGTACTTC. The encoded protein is CASSARMETQYF. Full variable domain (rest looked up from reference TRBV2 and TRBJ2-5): EPEVTQTPSHQVTQMGQEVILRCVPISNHLYFYWYRQILGQKVEFLVSFYNNEISEKSEIFDDQFSVERPDGSNFTLKIRSTKLEDSAMYFCASSARMETQYFGPGTRLLVL.

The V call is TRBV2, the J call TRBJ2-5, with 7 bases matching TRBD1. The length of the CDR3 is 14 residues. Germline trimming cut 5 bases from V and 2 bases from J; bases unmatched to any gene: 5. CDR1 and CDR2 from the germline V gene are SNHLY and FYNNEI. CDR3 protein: CASSTWDRQETQYF. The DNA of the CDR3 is TGTGCCAGCAGTACATGGGACAGACAAGAGACCCAGTACTTC.

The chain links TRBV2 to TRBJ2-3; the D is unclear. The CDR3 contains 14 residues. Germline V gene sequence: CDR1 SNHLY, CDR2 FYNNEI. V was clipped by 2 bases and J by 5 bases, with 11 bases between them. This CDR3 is CASSERAAGDTQYF. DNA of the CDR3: TGTGCCAGCAGTGAACGGGCCGCCGGAGATACGCAGTATTTT.

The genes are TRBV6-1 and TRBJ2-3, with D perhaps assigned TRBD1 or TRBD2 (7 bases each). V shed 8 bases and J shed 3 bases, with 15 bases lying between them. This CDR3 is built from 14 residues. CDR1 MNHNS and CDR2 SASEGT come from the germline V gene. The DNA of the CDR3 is TGTGCCAGCTCCAGGGGGGGCTGGACAGATACGCAGTATTTT. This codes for CASSRGGWTDTQYF.

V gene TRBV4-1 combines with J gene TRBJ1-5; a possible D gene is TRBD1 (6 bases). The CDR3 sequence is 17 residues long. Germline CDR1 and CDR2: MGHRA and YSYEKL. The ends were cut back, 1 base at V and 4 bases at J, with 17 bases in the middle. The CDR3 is CASSQGRQGPANQPQHF. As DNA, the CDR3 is TGCGCCAGCAGCCAAGGACGCCAGGGGCCCGCTAATCAGCCCCAGCATTTT.

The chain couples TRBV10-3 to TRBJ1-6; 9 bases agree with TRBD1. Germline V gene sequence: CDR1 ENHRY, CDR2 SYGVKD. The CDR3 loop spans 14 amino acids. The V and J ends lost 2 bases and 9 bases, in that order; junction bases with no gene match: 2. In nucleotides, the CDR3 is TGTGCCATCAGTGAGGGACAGGGGTTTTCACCCCTCCACTTT. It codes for CAISEGQGFSPLHF.

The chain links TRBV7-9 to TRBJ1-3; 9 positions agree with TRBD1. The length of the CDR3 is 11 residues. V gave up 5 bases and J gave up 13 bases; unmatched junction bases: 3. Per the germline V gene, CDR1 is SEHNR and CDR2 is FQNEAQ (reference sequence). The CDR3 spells CASSEGTGIYF. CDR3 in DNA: TGTGCCAGCAGCGAAGGGACAGGGATATATTTT.

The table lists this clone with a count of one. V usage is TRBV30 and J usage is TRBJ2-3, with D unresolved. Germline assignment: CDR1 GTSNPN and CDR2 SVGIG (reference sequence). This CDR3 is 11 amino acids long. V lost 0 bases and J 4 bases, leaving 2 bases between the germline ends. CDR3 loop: CAWSVSDTQYF. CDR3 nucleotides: TGTGCCTGGAGTGTGTCAGATACGCAGTATTTT.

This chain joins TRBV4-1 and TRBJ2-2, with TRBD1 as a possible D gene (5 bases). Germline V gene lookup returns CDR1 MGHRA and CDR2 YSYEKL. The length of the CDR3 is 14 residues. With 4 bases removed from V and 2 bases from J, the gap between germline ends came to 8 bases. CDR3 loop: CASSPTANTGELFF. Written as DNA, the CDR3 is TGCGCCAGCAGCCCGACAGCTAACACCGGGGAGCTGTTTTTT.

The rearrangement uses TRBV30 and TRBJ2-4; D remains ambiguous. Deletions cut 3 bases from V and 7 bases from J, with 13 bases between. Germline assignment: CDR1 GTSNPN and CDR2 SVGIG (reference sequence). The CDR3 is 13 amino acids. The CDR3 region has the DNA TGTGCCTGGAGGGCCACGGGTTTTAACATTCAGTACTTC. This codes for CAWRATGFNIQYF.

For the CDR3, the DNA is TGTGCCAGCAGTTCAGACGGAGATTCACCCCTCCACTTT. It is translated as CASSSDGDSPLHF. The V gene is TRBV6-5, the J gene TRBJ1-6; D is ambiguous. Germline V lookup: CDR1 MNHEY, CDR2 SVGAGI. V was shortened by 4 bases and J by 8 bases, with 9 bases between the two germline ends. This CDR3 is 13 amino acids long.

CDR3 sequence: CASSGDWFGAPLHF. CDR3 nucleotides: TGTGCCAGCAGCGGAGACTGGTTTGGGGCACCCCTCCACTTT. The V call is TRBV5-6, the J call TRBJ1-6, with D uncertain. Germline CDR1 SGHDT, CDR2 YYEEEE. The CDR3 extends over 14 amino acids. The V and J ends lost 4 bases and 11 bases respectively, with 16 bases between them.

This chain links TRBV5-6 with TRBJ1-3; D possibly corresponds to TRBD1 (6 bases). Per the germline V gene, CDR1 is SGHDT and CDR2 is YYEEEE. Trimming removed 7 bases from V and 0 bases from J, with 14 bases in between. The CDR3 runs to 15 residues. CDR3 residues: CASLEHRVSGNTIYF. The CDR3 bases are TGTGCCAGCCTTGAACACAGGGTCTCTGGAAACACCATATATTTT.

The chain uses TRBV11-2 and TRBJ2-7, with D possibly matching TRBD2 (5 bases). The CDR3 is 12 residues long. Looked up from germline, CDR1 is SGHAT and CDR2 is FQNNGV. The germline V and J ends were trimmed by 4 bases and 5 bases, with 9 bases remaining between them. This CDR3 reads CASSSRAHEQYF. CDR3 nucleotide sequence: TGTGCCAGCAGCTCGCGGGCTCACGAGCAGTACTTC.

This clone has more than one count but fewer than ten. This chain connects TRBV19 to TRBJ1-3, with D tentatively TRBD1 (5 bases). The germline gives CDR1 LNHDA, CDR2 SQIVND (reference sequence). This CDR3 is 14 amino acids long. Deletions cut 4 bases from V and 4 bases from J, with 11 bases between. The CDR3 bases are TGTGCCAGTAGTAGGGGGGGATCCGGAAACACCATATATTTT. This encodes CASSRGGSGNTIYF.

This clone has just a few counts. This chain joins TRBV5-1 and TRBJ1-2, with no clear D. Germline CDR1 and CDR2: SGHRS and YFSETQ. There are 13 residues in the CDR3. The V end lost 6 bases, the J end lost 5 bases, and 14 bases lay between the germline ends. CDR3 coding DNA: TGCGCCAGCACCCCGGAGGGTAGATATGGCTACACCTTC. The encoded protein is CASTPEGRYGYTF.

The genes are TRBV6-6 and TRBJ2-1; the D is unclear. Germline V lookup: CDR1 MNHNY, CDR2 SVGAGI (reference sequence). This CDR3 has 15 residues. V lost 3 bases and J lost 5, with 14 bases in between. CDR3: CASSYPADHNNEQFF. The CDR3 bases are TGTGCCAGCAGTTATCCAGCAGACCATAACAATGAGCAGTTCTTC.

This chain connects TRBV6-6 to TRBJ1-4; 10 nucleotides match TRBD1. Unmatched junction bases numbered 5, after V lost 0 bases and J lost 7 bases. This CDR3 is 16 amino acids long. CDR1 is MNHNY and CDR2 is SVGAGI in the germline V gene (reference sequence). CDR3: CASSYSKDRGIEKLFF. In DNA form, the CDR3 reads TGTGCCAGCAGTTACTCGAAGGACAGGGGGATTGAAAAACTGTTTTTT.

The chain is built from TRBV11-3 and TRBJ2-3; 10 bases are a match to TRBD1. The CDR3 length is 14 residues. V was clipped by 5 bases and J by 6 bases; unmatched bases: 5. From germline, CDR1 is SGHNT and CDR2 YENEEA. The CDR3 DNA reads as TGTGCCAGCAGCGCCCAGACAGGGGGCGATACGCAGTATTTT. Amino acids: CASSAQTGGDTQYF.

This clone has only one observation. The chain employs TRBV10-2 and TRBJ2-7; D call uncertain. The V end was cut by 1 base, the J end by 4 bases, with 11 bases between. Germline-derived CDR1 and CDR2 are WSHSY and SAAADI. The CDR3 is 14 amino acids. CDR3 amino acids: CASSEWTARYEQYF. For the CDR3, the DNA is TGCGCCAGCAGTGAGTGGACGGCACGTTACGAGCAGTACTTC.

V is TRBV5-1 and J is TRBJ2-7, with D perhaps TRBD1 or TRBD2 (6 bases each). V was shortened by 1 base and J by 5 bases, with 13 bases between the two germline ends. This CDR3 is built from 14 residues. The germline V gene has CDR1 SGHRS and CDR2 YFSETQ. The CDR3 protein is CASSLWGARDEQYF. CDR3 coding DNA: TGCGCCAGCAGCTTGTGGGGGGCTCGGGACGAGCAGTACTTC.

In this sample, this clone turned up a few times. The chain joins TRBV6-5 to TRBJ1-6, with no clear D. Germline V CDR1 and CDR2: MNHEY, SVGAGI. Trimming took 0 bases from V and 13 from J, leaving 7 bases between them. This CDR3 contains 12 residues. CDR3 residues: CASSYSGRPLHF. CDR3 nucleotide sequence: TGTGCCAGCAGTTACTCGGGAAGGCCCCTCCACTTT.